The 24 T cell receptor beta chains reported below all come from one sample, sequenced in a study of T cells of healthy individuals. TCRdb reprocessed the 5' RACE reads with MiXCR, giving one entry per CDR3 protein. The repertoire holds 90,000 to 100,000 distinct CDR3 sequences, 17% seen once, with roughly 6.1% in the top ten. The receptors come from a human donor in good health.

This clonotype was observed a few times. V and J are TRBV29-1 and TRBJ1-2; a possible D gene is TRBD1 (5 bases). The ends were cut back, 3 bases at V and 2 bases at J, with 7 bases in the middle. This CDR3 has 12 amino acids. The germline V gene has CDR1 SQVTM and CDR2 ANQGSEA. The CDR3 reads CSVEKGNYGYTF. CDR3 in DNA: TGCAGCGTTGAGAAGGGGAACTATGGCTACACCTTC.

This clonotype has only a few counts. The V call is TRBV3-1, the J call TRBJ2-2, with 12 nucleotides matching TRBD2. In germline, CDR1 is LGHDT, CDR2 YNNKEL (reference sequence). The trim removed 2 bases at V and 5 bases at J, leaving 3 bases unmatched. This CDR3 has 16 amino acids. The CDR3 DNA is TGTGCCAGCAGCCAAATCGGACTAGCGGGGACCGGGGAGCTGTTTTTT. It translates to CASSQIGLAGTGELFF.

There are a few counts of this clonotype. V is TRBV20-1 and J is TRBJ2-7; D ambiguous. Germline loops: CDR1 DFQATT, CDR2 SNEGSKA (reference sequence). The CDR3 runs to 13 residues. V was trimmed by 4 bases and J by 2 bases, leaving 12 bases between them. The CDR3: CSATGSPTYEQYF. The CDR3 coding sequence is TGCAGTGCTACTGGTAGCCCGACCTACGAGCAGTACTTC.

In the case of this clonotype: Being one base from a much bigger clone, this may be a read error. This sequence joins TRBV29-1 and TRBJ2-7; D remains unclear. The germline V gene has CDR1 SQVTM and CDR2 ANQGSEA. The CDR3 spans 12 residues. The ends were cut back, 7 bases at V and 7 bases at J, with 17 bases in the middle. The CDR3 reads CSGRGSRNEQYF. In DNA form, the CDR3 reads TGCAGCGGAAGAGGTAGTAGAAATGAGCAGTACTTC.

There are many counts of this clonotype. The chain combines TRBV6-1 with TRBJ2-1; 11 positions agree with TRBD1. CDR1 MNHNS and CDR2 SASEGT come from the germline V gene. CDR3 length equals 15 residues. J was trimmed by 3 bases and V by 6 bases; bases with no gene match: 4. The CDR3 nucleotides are TGTGCCAGCAGGGACAGGGGGCGCGACTACAATGAGCAGTTCTTC. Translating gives CASRDRGRDYNEQFF.

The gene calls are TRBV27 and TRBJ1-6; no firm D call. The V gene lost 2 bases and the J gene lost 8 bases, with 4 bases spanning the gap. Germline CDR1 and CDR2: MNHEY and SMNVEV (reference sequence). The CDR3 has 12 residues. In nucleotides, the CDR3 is TGTGCCAGCAGTTTACTCCATTCACCCCTCCACTTT. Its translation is CASSLLHSPLHF.

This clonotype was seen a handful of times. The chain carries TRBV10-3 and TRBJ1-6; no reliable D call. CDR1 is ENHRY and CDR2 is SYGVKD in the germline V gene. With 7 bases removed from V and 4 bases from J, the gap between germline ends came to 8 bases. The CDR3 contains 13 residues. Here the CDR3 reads CAITPNYNSPLHF. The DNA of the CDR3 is TGTGCCATCACCCCCAATTATAATTCACCCCTCCACTTT.

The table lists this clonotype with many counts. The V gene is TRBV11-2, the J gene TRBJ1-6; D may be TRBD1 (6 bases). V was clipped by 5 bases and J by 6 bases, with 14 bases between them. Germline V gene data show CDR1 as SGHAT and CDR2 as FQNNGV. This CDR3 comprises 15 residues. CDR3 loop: CASSPTGRRNSPLHF. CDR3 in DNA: TGTGCCAGCAGCCCGACAGGACGTCGTAATTCACCCCTCCACTTT.

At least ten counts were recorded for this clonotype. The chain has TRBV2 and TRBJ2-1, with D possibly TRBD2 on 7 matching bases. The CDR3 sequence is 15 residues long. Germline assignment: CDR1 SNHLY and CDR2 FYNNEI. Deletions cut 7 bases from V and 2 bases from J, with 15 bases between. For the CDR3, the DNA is TGTGCCAGCATCTTTGGGGGGGCGACCTACAATGAGCAGTTCTTC. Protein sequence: CASIFGGATYNEQFF.

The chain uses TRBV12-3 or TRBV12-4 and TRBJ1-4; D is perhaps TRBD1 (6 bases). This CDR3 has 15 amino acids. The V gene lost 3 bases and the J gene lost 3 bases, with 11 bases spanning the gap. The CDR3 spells CASSLGGWSNEKLFF. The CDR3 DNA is TGTGCCAGCAGTTTGGGGGGCTGGTCTAATGAAAAACTGTTTTTT.

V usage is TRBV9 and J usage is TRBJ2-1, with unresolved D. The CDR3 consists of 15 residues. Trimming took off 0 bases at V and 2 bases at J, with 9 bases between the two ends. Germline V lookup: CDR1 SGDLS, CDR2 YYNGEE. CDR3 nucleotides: TGTGCCAGCAGCGTAGATGTAGGAGCCTACAATGAGCAGTTCTTC. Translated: CASSVDVGAYNEQFF.

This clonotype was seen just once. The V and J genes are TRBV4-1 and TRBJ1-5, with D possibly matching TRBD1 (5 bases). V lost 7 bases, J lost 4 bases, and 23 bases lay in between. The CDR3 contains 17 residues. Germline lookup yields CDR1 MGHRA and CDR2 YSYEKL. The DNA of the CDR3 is TGCGCCAGCAACCCCTCCTCTACGGGACTGATAAATCAGCCCCAGCATTTT. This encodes CASNPSSTGLINQPQHF.

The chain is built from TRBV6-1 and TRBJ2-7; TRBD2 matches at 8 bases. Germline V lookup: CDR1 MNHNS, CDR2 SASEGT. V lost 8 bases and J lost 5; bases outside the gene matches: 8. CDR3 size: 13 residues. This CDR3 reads CASRTGGPDEQYF. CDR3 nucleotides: TGTGCCAGCCGCACGGGAGGGCCCGACGAGCAGTACTTC.

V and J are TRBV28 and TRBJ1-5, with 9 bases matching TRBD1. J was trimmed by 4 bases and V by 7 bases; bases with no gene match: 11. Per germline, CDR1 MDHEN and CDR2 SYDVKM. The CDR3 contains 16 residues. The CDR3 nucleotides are TGTGCCAGCATTTACAGCGGGACAGGGAGGAATCAGCCCCAGCATTTT. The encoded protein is CASIYSGTGRNQPQHF.

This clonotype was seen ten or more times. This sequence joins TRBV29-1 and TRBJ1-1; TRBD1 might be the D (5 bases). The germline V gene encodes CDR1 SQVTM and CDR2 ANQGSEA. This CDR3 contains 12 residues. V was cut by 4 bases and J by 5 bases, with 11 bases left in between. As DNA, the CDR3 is TGCAGCGTTGGGGGCGCGGGGACTGAAGCTTTCTTT. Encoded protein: CSVGGAGTEAFF.

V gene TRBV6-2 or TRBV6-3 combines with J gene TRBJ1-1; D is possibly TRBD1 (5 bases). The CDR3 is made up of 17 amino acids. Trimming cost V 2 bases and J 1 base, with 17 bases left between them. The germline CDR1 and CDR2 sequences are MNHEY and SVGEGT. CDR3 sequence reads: CASSYGFGRTWNTEAFF. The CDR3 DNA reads TGTGCCAGCAGTTACGGCTTTGGAAGGACATGGAACACTGAAGCTTTCTTT.

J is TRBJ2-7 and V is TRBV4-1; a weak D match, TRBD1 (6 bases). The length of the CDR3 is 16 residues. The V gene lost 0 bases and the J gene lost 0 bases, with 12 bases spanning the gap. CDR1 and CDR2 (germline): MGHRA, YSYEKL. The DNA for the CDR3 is TGCGCCAGCAGCCAAGAACAGGGATCCCACTCCTACGAGCAGTACTTC. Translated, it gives CASSQEQGSHSYEQYF.

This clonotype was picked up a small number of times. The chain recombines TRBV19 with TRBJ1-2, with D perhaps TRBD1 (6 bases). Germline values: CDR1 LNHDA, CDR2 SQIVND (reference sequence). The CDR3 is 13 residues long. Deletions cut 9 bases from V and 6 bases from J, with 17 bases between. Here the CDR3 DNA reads TGTGCCAGCACCCGACAGGCTACGGATGGCTACACCTTC. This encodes CASTRQATDGYTF.

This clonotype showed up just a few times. Here the CDR3 DNA reads TGTGCCAGCAGTTACCCGACAGGGAAGGGGATGAACACTGAAGCTTTCTTT. It specifies CASSYPTGKGMNTEAFF. The V call is TRBV6-2 or TRBV6-3, the J call TRBJ1-1; 7 nucleotides line up with TRBD1. This CDR3 is built from 17 residues. V lost 2 bases and J lost 0; bases outside the gene matches: 9. Germline V gene data show CDR1 as MNHEY and CDR2 as SVGEGT.

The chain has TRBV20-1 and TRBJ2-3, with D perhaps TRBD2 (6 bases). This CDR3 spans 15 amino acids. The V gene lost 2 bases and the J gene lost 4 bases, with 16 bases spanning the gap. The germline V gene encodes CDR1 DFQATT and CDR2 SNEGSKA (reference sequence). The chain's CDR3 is CSARLTSGRSDTQYF. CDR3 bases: TGCAGTGCTAGATTAACCTCCGGGAGATCAGATACGCAGTATTTT.

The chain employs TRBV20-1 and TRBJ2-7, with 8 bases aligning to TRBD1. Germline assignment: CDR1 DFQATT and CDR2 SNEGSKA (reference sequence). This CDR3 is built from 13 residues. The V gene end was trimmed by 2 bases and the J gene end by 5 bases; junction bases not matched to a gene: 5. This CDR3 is CSARRQGLDEQYF. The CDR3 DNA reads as TGCAGTGCTAGAAGACAGGGGCTCGACGAGCAGTACTTC.

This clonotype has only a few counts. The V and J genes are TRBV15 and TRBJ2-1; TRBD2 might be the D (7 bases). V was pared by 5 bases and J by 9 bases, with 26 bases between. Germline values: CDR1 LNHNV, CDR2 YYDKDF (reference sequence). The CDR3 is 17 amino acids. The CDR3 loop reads CATSHKIEGGDAREQFF. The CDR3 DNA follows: TGTGCCACCAGCCATAAGATCGAGGGGGGGGACGCCCGTGAGCAGTTCTTC.

The chain's CDR3 is CASSRGPMNTEAFF. The CDR3 bases are TGCGCCAGCTCACGGGGGCCCATGAACACTGAAGCTTTCTTT. J is TRBJ1-1 and V is TRBV10-2; D perhaps matches TRBD1 (6 bases). Looked up from germline, CDR1 is WSHSY and CDR2 is SAAADI. The CDR3 contains 14 residues. V lost 8 bases and J lost 0, with 13 bases in between.

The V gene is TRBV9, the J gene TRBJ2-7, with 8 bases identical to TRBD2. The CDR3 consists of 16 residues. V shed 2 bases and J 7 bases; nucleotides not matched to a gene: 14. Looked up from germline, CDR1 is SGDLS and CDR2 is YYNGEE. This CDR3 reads CASSVDLLRGALEQYF. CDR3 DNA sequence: TGTGCCAGCAGCGTGGACCTGCTGCGGGGGGCGCTGGAGCAGTACTTC.